This TCR beta chain was observed in a study of glioma-infiltrating T cells. The iRepertoire nested amplicon-rescue multiplex PCR amplified TCR alpha and beta CDR3s from RNA. Tissue mRNA or PBMC total RNA, about 90-400 ng, went into one-step reverse transcription and amplification. TCRdb analysed the multiplex PCR reads with MiXCR anew, one entry per CDR3 protein. The sample yields about 99,000 distinct CDR3 sequences, about 30% seen once. Remarks on this clonotype: Its target is unknown.

Overall study findings and caveats: Non-neoplastic patients had below-expected tissue-blood divergence, while all gliomas exceeded expectation. CDR3 overlap between tissue and blood was very small.

Material: glioma tissue, nonneoplastic brain tissue, or PBMCs (not recorded which). The source is a human donor with low-grade glioma or glioblastoma, undergoing nonglioma brain surgery, or in good health (not recorded which).

The CDR3 reads CASSLPNRGDEQFF. CDR3 DNA sequence: TGTGCCAGCAGCTTGCCAAACAGGGGGGATGAGCAGTTCTTC. J is TRBJ2-1 and V is TRBV5-5, with 8 bases identical to TRBD1. The ends lost 1 base at V and 8 bases at J; junction bases unmatched: 5. Germline CDR1 SGHKS, CDR2 YYEKEE (reference sequence). The CDR3 contains 14 residues.